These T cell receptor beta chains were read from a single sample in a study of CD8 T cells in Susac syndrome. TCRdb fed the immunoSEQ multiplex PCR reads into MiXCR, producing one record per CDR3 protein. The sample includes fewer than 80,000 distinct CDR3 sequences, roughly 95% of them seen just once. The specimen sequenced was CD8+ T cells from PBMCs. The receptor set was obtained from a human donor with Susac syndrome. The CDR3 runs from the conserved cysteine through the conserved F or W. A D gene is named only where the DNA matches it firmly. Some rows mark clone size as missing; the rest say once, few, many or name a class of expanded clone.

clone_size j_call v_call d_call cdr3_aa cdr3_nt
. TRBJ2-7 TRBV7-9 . CASSLQGYEQYF TGTGCCAGCAGTCTCCAGGGTTACGAGCAGTACTTC
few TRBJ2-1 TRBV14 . CASGGGSYNEQFF TGTGCCAGCGGTGGGGGATCCTACAATGAGCAGTTCTTC
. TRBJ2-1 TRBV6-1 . CASSDPPSPTGKQFF TGTGCCAGCAGTGATCCCCCTAGTCCGACAGGCAAGCAGTTCTTC
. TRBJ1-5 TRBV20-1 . CSARGRYSNQPQHF TGCAGTGCTAGGGGGCGTTATAGCAATCAGCCCCAGCATTTT
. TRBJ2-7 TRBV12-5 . CASEGAVGGYEQYF TGTGCTAGTGAGGGCGCCGTCGGAGGCTACGAGCAGTACTTC
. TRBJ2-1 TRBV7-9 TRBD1 CASSSKRQGLYNEQFF TGTGCCAGCAGCTCAAAACGACAGGGTTTGTACAATGAGCAGTTCTTC
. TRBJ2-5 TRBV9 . CASSDGGGRSRQYF TGTGCCAGCAGCGATGGGGGCGGGCGAAGTAGACAGTACTTC
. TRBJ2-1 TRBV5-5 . CASSLGQLEQFF TGTGCCAGCAGCTTAGGGCAGCTTGAGCAGTTCTTC
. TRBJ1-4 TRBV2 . CASQGKREKLFF TGTGCCAGCCAGGGAAAGAGGGAAAAACTGTTTTTT
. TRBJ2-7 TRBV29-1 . CSVEGRDYEQYF TGCAGCGTTGAGGGCAGGGACTACGAGCAGTACTTC
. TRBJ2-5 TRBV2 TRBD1 CASVDRVETQYF TGTGCCAGCGTTGACAGGGTTGAGACCCAGTACTTC
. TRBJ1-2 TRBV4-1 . CASSQALGYGYTF TGCGCCAGCAGCCAGGCCCTAGGGTATGGCTACACCTTC
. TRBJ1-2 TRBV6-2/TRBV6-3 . CASSYSDSYGYTF TGTGCCAGCAGTTACTCGGACAGCTATGGCTACACCTTC
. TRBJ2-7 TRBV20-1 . CSARDHEGRLSEQYF TGCAGTGCTAGAGATCATGAGGGGCGCCTCAGCGAGCAGTACTTC
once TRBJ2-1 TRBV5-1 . CASSRLSAGSYNEQFF TGCGCCAGCAGCCGTCTCTCCGCGGGGTCCTACAATGAGCAGTTCTTC
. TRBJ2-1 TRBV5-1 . CASSSATTYNEQFF TGCGCCAGCAGCTCGGCCACTACCTACAATGAGCAGTTCTTC
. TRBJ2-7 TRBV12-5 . CASGETGSYEQYF TGTGCTAGTGGCGAGACAGGCTCCTACGAGCAGTACTTC
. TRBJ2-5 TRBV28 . CASSKTVRETQYF TGTGCCAGCTCTAAGACCGTTCGAGAGACCCAGTACTTC
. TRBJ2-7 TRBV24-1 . CATSETGLSYEQYF TGTGCCACCAGTGAAACGGGTCTCTCCTACGAGCAGTACTTC
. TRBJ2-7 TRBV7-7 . CASSLSGNYEQYF TGTGCTAGCAGCCTTTCCGGGAACTACGAGCAGTACTTC
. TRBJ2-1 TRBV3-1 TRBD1 CASSQGQGLDEQFF TGTGCCAGCAGCCAGGGACAGGGGTTGGATGAGCAGTTCTTC
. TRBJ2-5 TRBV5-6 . CASSLRGLRTETQYF TGTGCCAGCAGCTTACGGGGCCTCCGGACGGAGACCCAGTACTTC
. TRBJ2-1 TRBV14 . CASSPVPGHPEQFF TGTGCCAGCAGTCCGGTCCCGGGACACCCTGAGCAGTTCTTC
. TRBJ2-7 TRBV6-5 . CASSYSYDQGYEQYF TGTGCCAGCAGTTACTCGTATGATCAGGGCTACGAGCAGTACTTC
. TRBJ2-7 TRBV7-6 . CASSSGIAYEQYF TGTGCCAGCAGCTCAGGGATCGCCTACGAGCAGTACTTC
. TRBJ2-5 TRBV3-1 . CASSQDRASGSRETQYF TGTGCCAGCAGCCAAGATCGTGCTAGTGGGAGCCGAGAGACCCAGTACTTC
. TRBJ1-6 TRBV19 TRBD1 CASSAGQANNSPLHF TGTGCCAGTAGTGCAGGACAGGCGAATAATTCACCCCTCCACTTT
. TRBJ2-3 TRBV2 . CASSAELDDTQYF TGTGCCAGCAGTGCTGAACTAGATGATACGCAGTATTTT